The 4 T cell receptor beta chains presented below share a single source sample, sequenced in a study of TIL therapy for anti-PD-1-resistant metastatic lung cancer. Sequencing used immunoSEQ v3. Libraries were prepared by immunoSEQ multiplex PCR; TCRdb keeps only in-frame clonotypes and omits some of them. The data contain tens of thousands of clones, 86% of them singletons. Specified time point: pre-treatment sample, taken before nivolumab and TIL therapy. The source was blood, collected at baseline. Receptor source: a person between 25 and 79 years old with non-small cell lung cancer.

This rearrangement joins TRBV18 to TRBJ2-1; 12 nucleotides agree with TRBD2. With 4 bases clipped from V and 1 base from J, the junction kept 8 bases outside the gene matches. The germline CDR1 and CDR2 sequences are KGHSH and LQKENI. The CDR3 has 18 amino acids. The CDR3 loop reads CASSLDWTSGKSYNEQFF. The DNA for the CDR3 is TGTGCCAGCTCACTCGATTGGACTAGCGGGAAGTCCTACAATGAGCAGTTCTTC.

The rearrangement uses TRBV27 and TRBJ2-4, with a tentative D call TRBD2 (5 bases). The V end lost 8 bases, the J end lost 3 bases, and 23 bases lay between the germline ends. Per germline, CDR1 MNHEY and CDR2 SMNVEV (reference sequence). The CDR3 sequence is 17 residues long. The CDR3 region is CASAPRGKMTGKNIQYF. The DNA of the CDR3 is TGTGCCAGCGCCCCTCGGGGTAAAATGACGGGCAAAAACATTCAGTACTTC.

This clone was seen just once. This chain uses TRBV5-1 with TRBJ1-5; the match to TRBD1 covers 8 bases. In germline, CDR1 is SGHRS, CDR2 YFSETQ. V shed 4 bases, J shed 4 bases, and the junction held 7 bases outside the gene matches. The CDR3 consists of 15 residues. CDR3 in amino acids: CASSVGQGGNQPQHF. DNA of the CDR3: TGCGCCAGCAGCGTTGGACAGGGAGGGAATCAGCCCCAGCATTTT.

This CDR3 is CASSSSTGPRTGELFF. CDR3 bases: TGCGCCAGCAGCTCGAGCACAGGGCCACGGACCGGGGAGCTGTTTTTT. The chain has TRBV4-3 and TRBJ2-2, with D maybe TRBD1 (6 bases). The CDR3 consists of 16 residues. Germline lookup yields CDR1 LGHNA and CDR2 YSLEER. Trimming took off 5 bases at V and 5 bases at J, with 18 bases between the two ends.